The 14 T cell receptor beta chains reported below all come from one sample, sequenced in a study of blood T cell repertoires in COVID-19. Produced via immunoSEQ multiplex PCR; TCRdb's table is partial and in-frame only. Here the sample spans about 87,000 clones, roughly four fifths being singletons. Sequencing was performed on peripheral blood. All receptors come from an older woman with acute or convalescent COVID-19.

The chain is built from TRBV7-9 and TRBJ1-3; perhaps TRBD1 as D (6 bases). CDR3 size: 14 residues. Between the trimmed V and J ends, which lost 6 bases and 0 bases, there was a span of 9 bases. Germline CDR1 is SEHNR and CDR2 is FQNEAQ (reference sequence). The CDR3 nucleotides are TGTGCCAGCAGATCACAGGGCTCTGGAAACACCATATATTTT. It is translated as CASRSQGSGNTIYF.

This clone was detected only a few times. The genes are TRBV7-9 and TRBJ1-1; D is undetermined. The V and J ends lost 3 bases and 7 bases respectively, with 9 bases between them. CDR1 and CDR2 (germline): SEHNR, FQNEAQ (reference sequence). CDR3 length equals 12 residues. The CDR3 nucleotides are TGTGCCAGCAGCTTGGAGGAAGGTGAAGCTTTCTTT. This codes for CASSLEEGEAFF.

This sequence joins TRBV27 and TRBJ2-5, with 7 positions matching TRBD2. The length of the CDR3 is 19 residues. Germline V gives CDR1 MNHEY, CDR2 SMNVEV (reference sequence). The trim removed 5 bases at V and 2 bases at J, leaving 20 bases unmatched. The CDR3 nucleotides are TGTGCCAGCAGTCCCACTTGGATCGGGGGGACGAGGAGGCAAGAGACCCAGTACTTC. Translation gives CASSPTWIGGTRRQETQYF.

This sequence joins TRBV7-8 and TRBJ2-3; D ambiguous. This CDR3 has 13 amino acids. Germline V gives CDR1 SGHVS, CDR2 FQNEAQ. With 1 base removed from V and 5 bases from J, the gap between germline ends came to 7 bases. The CDR3 DNA reads TGTGCCAGCAGCTTAGAGTACAGAGATACGCAGTATTTT. As protein: CASSLEYRDTQYF.

CDR3 protein: CASSSGGRAISGNTIYF. In DNA form, the CDR3 reads TGCGCCAGCAGCTCCGGAGGCCGGGCGATCTCTGGAAACACCATATATTTT. The gene calls are TRBV5-1 and TRBJ1-3; D gene uncertain. The V and J ends lost 3 bases and 0 bases respectively, with 16 bases between them. The germline V gene encodes CDR1 SGHRS and CDR2 YFSETQ. CDR3 length equals 17 residues.

V gene TRBV29-1 combines with J gene TRBJ1-2; TRBD1 is a possible D gene (6 bases). The germline V gene encodes CDR1 SQVTM and CDR2 ANQGSEA. There are 13 residues in the CDR3. V lost 6 bases, J lost 4 bases, and 15 bases lay in between. The CDR3 DNA reads as TGCAGCGTAGGGAAACAGGGCAGCTATGGCTACACCTTC. It translates to CSVGKQGSYGYTF. The entire variable domain, with the rest obtained from reference TRBV29-1 and TRBJ1-2, is as follows: SAVISQKPSRDICQRGTSLTIQCQVDSQVTMMFWYRQQPGQSLTLIATANQGSEATYESGFVIDKFPISRPNLTFSTLTVSNMSPEDSSIYLCSVGKQGSYGYTFGSGTRLTVV.

The chain is built from TRBV6-4 and TRBJ2-1; 12 bases are a match to TRBD1. The germline V gene has CDR1 MRHNA and CDR2 SNTAGT. J lost 10 bases, V lost 1 base, and 8 bases had no gene match. The CDR3 length is 16 residues. CDR3: CASSDLGTGGFGEQFF. The CDR3 nucleotides read TGTGCCAGCAGTGACTTGGGGACAGGGGGCTTTGGCGAGCAGTTCTTC.

This clone was counted once. The V gene is TRBV19, the J gene TRBJ1-4; D is possibly TRBD1 (6 bases). The CDR3 contains 13 residues. Germline loops: CDR1 LNHDA, CDR2 SQIVND (reference sequence). V was clipped by 11 bases and J by 7 bases, with 17 bases between them. CDR3 sequence reads: CAASGGATEKLFF. CDR3 DNA: TGTGCCGCCTCGGGGGGGGCGACTGAAAAACTGTTTTTT.

The chain uses TRBV7-9 and TRBJ1-2; no clear D. Germline V lookup: CDR1 SEHNR, CDR2 FQNEAQ (reference sequence). V lost 0 bases and J lost 4, with 9 bases in between. This CDR3 spans 14 amino acids. The CDR3 bases are TGTGCCAGCAGCTTAGCATCAGACATCTATGGCTACACCTTC. Translating gives CASSLASDIYGYTF. Together with reference TRBV7-9 and TRBJ1-2, the CDR3 gives the full variable domain: DTGVSQNPRHKITKRGQNVTFRCDPISEHNRLYWYRQTLGQGPEFLTYFQNEAQLEKSRLLSDRFSAERPKGSFSTLEIQRTEQGDSAMYLCASSLASDIYGYTFGSGTRLTVV.

This chain links TRBV28 with TRBJ1-2; unclear D gene. Germline CDR1 is MDHEN and CDR2 is SYDVKM. Trimming removed 5 bases at V and 4 bases at J, with 11 bases between. The CDR3 length is 13 residues. The CDR3 DNA reads TGTGCCAGCAGTCCACAGAGAGTCTATGGCTACACCTTC. It specifies CASSPQRVYGYTF.

The V call is TRBV6-5, the J call TRBJ1-3, with D possibly matching TRBD1 (6 bases). The germline V gene encodes CDR1 MNHEY and CDR2 SVGAGI. CDR3 length: 15 amino acids. V was cut by 0 bases and J by 2 bases, with 8 bases left in between. CDR3 nucleotides: TGTGCCAGCAGTTACTCGTACAGGGCTGGAAACACCATATATTTT. Its translation: CASSYSYRAGNTIYF.

The CDR3 DNA is TGCGCCAGCCGCGGGACGCCGGACACCGGGGAGCTGTTTTTT. Its protein is CASRGTPDTGELFF. The chain couples TRBV5-1 to TRBJ2-2, with D maybe TRBD2 (6 bases). Trimming took off 7 bases at V and 3 bases at J, with 13 bases between the two ends. This CDR3 contains 14 residues. Germline-derived CDR1 and CDR2 are SGHRS and YFSETQ.

This clone was detected once. This chain connects TRBV19 to TRBJ1-4, with D maybe TRBD1 (6 bases). Trimming left V 5 bases short and J 6 bases short, with 16 bases between. The CDR3 loop spans 15 amino acids. Germline CDR1 LNHDA, CDR2 SQIVND (reference sequence). CDR3 coding DNA: TGTGCCAGTAGTGACGTTGACAGGTATTATGAAAAACTGTTTTTT. Residues: CASSDVDRYYEKLFF.

The J gene is TRBJ1-5, the V gene TRBV6-6, with TRBD1 matching over 8 bases. Germline loops: CDR1 MNHNY, CDR2 SVGAGI (reference sequence). The CDR3 is 16 amino acids. V gave up 2 bases and J gave up 4 bases; unmatched junction bases: 7. The CDR3: CASSYPGQVLNQPQHF. The CDR3 bases are TGTGCCAGCAGTTACCCGGGACAGGTACTGAATCAGCCCCAGCATTTT.